The T cell receptor beta chain under discussion was sequenced for a study of T cells in tumors after PD-1 blockade. General study points: Clonal replacement was seen across treatment, not between pre-treatment samples.

To note about this clone: What it binds is not known.

Libraries were prepared by immunoSEQ multiplex PCR; TCRdb keeps only in-frame clonotypes and omits some of them. This table has roughly 9,300 clones, roughly three fifths appearing once. Germline lookup yields CDR1 LGHNA and CDR2 YNFKEQ. Trimming pared 2 bases from V and 4 bases from J, leaving 18 bases between. This CDR3 has 16 residues. This TCR was sampled from a human donor with basal cell carcinoma. This material consisted of tumor tissue, taken after anti-PD-1 treatment. The J gene is TRBJ2-7, the V gene TRBV4-2, with D possibly matching TRBD2 (6 bases). The CDR3 sequence: CASSQSIADGRYEQYF. The DNA of the CDR3 is TGTGCCAGCAGCCAATCCATAGCGGATGGGAGATACGAGCAGTACTTC.